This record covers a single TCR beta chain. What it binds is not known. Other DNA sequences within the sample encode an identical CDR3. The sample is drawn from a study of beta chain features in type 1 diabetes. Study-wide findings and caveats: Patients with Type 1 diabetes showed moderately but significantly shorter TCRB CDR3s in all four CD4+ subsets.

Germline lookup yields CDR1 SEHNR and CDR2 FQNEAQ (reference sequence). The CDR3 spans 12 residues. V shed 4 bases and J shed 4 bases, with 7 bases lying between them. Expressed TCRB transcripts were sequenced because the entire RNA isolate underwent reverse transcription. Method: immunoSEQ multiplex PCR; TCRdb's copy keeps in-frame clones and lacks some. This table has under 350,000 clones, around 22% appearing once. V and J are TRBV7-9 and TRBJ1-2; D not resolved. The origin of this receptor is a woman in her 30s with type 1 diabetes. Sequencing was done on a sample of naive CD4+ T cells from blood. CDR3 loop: CASSSESYGYTF. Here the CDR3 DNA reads TGTGCCAGCAGCTCTGAGTCCTATGGCTACACCTTC.